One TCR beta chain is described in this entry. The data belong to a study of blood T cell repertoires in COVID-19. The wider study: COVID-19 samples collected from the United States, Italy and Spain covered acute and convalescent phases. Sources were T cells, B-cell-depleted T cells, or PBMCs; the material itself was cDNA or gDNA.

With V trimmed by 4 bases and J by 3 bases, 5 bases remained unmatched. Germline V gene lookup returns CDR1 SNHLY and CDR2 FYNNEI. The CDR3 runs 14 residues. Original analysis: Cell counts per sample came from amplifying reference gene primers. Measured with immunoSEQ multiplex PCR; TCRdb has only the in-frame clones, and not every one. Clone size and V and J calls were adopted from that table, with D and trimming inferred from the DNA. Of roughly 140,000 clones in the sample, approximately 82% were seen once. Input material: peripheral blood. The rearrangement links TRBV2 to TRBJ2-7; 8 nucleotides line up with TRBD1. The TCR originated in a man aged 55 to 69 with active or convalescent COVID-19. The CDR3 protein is CASSGWTGNYEQYF. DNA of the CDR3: TGTGCCAGCAGTGGTTGGACAGGGAACTACGAGCAGTACTTC.